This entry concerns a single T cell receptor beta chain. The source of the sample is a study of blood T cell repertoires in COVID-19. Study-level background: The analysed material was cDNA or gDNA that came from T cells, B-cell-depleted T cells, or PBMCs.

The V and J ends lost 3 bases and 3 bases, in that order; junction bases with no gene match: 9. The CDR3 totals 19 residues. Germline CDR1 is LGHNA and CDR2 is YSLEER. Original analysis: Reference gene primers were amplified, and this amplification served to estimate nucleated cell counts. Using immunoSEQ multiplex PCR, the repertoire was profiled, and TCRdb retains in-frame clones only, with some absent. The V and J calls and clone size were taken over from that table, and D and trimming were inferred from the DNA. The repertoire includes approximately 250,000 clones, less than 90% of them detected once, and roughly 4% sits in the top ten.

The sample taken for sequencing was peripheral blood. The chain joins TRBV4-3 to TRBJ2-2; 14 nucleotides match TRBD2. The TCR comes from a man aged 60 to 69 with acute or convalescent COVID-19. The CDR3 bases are TGCGCCAGCAGCCAGACCGGGACTAGCGGGAGCGACGACACCGGGGAGCTGTTTTTT. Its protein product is CASSQTGTSGSDDTGELFF.